This T cell receptor (beta chain) emerged from a study of CD8+ T cells in alopecia areata. At the level of the study: Using the percentage of affected scalp area, treated patients' severity was scored.

It was cDNA, reverse transcribed from extracted RNA, that served as the sequencing template. TCRdb keeps only in-frame clones here, not all; method: immunoSEQ multiplex PCR. Of approximately 210,000 clones in the sample, roughly three fifths are singletons; the top ten hold 0.95% to 1.5%. Treatment meaning: oral pan-JAK inhibitor, 5-10 mg twice daily. The germline CDR1 and CDR2 sequences are LNHDA and SQIVND (reference sequence). This CDR3 has 16 amino acids. With 4 bases removed from V and 2 bases from J, the gap between germline ends came to 17 bases. This TCR derives from a human donor with alopecia areata. V gene TRBV19 combines with J gene TRBJ2-5; possibly TRBD1 or TRBD2 for D (5 bases each). The sample in question was CD4+ T cells sorted from blood, obtained at approximately week 44, from a patient treated with tofacitinib. The CDR3 DNA is TGTGCCAGTAGTACGCAGGGTCGCGGACTTCAAGAGACCCAGTACTTC. Protein sequence: CASSTQGRGLQETQYF.